Below, 30 T cell receptor beta chains from the same sample are listed, as sequenced in a study of T-cell reconstitution after alpha-beta-depleted transplantation in children. The library targeted TCRbeta and was prepared with unique molecular identifiers. TCRdb reprocessed the PCR reads via MiXCR and lists one record per CDR3 protein. The sample has about 230,000 distinct CDR3 sequences; approximately 9.9% are singletons. This specimen was PBMCs from the stem cell graft donor, taken from the stem cell graft. These receptors originate from a human donor who donated a stem cell graft to a child with SCID.

This clonotype was detected a few times. CDR3 nucleotide sequence: TGCGCCAGCACCCCTGGGAGGCCGTCCGCCTACAATGAGCAGTTCTTC. Encoded protein: CASTPGRPSAYNEQFF. The chain joins TRBV5-1 to TRBJ2-1, with D perhaps matching TRBD2 (6 bases). Germline CDR1 and CDR2: SGHRS and YFSETQ. V shed 6 bases and J shed 2 bases, with 18 bases lying between them. This CDR3 region has 16 residues.

Written as DNA, the CDR3 is TGCAGTGCTTATACGGCCAATGGAGAGACCCAGTACTTC. This sequence encodes CSAYTANGETQYF. The chain recombines TRBV20-1 with TRBJ2-5; D remains unclear. There are 13 residues in the CDR3. Germline CDR1 and CDR2: DFQATT and SNEGSKA (reference sequence). Between the trimmed V and J ends, which lost 5 bases and 4 bases, there was a span of 14 bases.

In this sample, this clonotype turned up many times. The V and J genes are TRBV5-5 and TRBJ2-1; 7 bases are a match to TRBD1. Germline CDR1 reads SGHKS; CDR2 reads YYEKEE (reference sequence). The CDR3 covers 15 residues. The J segment lost 5 bases and the V segment lost 4 bases, leaving 9 bases of the junction unmatched. CDR3 in amino acids: CASSGRDRADNEQFF. The CDR3 DNA follows: TGTGCCAGCAGCGGCCGGGACAGAGCAGACAATGAGCAGTTCTTC. The whole variable domain, filled in from reference TRBV5-5 and TRBJ2-1, reads DAGVTQSPTHLIKTRGQQVTLRCSPISGHKSVSWYQQVLGQGPQFIFQYYEKEERGRGNFPDRFSARQFPNYSSELNVNALLLGDSALYLCASSGRDRADNEQFFGPGTRLTVL.

There are many counts of this clonotype. The rearrangement uses TRBV5-6 and TRBJ2-3; TRBD2 matches at 7 bases. The CDR3 length is 16 residues. V was clipped by 0 bases and J by 1 base; unmatched bases: 5. Germline values: CDR1 SGHDT, CDR2 YYEEEE. In nucleotides, the CDR3 is TGTGCCAGCAGCTTGGATGAGGGAGGGGGCACAGATACGCAGTATTTT. It translates to CASSLDEGGGTDTQYF. Full variable domain (remainder filled in from reference TRBV5-6 and TRBJ2-3): DAGVTQSPTHLIKTRGQQVTLRCSPKSGHDTVSWYQQALGQGPQFIFQYYEEEERQRGNFPDRFSGHQFPNYSSELNVNALLLGDSALYLCASSLDEGGGTDTQYFGPGTRLTVL.

This clonotype was detected only a few times. V and J are TRBV12-3 or TRBV12-4 and TRBJ1-1; tentatively, D is TRBD1 (6 bases). V shed 5 bases and J shed 0 bases, with 13 bases lying between them. The CDR3 has 15 residues. The CDR3: CASSPRGQLNTEAFF. CDR3 bases: TGTGCCAGCAGTCCCCGTGGACAGTTGAACACTGAAGCTTTCTTT.

This clonotype was observed at least ten times. V and J are TRBV5-1 and TRBJ1-6; TRBD1 might be the D (5 bases). The CDR3 runs 16 residues. Trimming took 2 bases from V and 9 from J, leaving 18 bases between them. Germline assignment: CDR1 SGHRS and CDR2 YFSETQ. In DNA, the CDR3 is TGCGCCAGCAGCTTTGAAATCGGGGGGGACGGTTCACCCCTCCACTTT. Its protein is CASSFEIGGDGSPLHF.

This clonotype has a count of ten or more. The J gene is TRBJ2-7, the V gene TRBV11-1; D is undetermined. This CDR3 is 14 amino acids long. Germline CDR1 SGHAT, CDR2 FQDESV (reference sequence). V lost 2 bases and J lost 3, with 11 bases in between. This CDR3 reads CASSLLGDRYEQYF. The DNA of the CDR3 is TGTGCCAGCAGCTTACTAGGTGACCGCTACGAGCAGTACTTC.

This clonotype occurred many times. V usage is TRBV5-5 and J usage is TRBJ2-3, with D perhaps TRBD1 (6 bases). Trimming cost V 0 bases and J 2 bases, with 13 bases left between them. The germline V gene encodes CDR1 SGHKS and CDR2 YYEKEE (reference sequence). The CDR3 is 16 residues long. The CDR3 bases are TGTGCCAGCAGCTTGGCCCCGGACAGCCCCACAGATACGCAGTATTTT. Translating gives CASSLAPDSPTDTQYF.

Comment on this clonotype: A read error is possible here, since a much larger clone lies one base away. The chain links TRBV9 to TRBJ2-1; D may match TRBD1 or TRBD2 (6 bases each). In germline, CDR1 is SGDLS, CDR2 YYNGEE. This CDR3 region has 13 residues. The CDR3 spells CASSVVGGNEQLF. As DNA, the CDR3 is TGTGCCAGCAGCGTAGTAGGGGGGAATGAGCAGCTCTTC. The full variable domain, with the rest looked up from reference TRBV9 and TRBJ2-1, is DSGVTQTPKHLITATGQRVTLRCSPRSGDLSVYWYQQSLDQGLQFLIQYYNGEERAKGNILERFSAQQFPDLHSELNLSSLELGDSALYFCASSVVGGNEQLFGPGTRLTVL.

This clonotype was found many times. The V call is TRBV6-1, the J call TRBJ1-1; no definite D call. The V end lost 1 base, the J end lost 3 bases, and 9 bases lay between the germline ends. This CDR3 contains 14 residues. CDR1 is MNHNS and CDR2 is SASEGT in the germline V gene. CDR3 loop: CASSEGGEDTEAFF. The CDR3 DNA reads as TGTGCCAGCAGTGAAGGCGGCGAGGACACTGAAGCTTTCTTT.

This clonotype has at least ten counts. The chain carries TRBV12-3 or TRBV12-4 and TRBJ1-2; the D is unclear. V was shortened by 6 bases and J by 0 bases, with 11 bases between the two germline ends. The CDR3 covers 14 residues. CDR3 sequence: CASRESSANYGYTF. The CDR3 region has the DNA TGTGCCAGCAGGGAAAGCTCAGCTAACTATGGCTACACCTTC.

This clonotype was counted at least ten times. V and J are TRBV2 and TRBJ2-1; 12 bases map to TRBD2. Germline assignment: CDR1 SNHLY and CDR2 FYNNEI. CDR3 size: 12 residues. Trimming took 1 base from V and 14 from J; bases not matched to a gene: 0. CDR3 amino acids: CASSEGLAGEFF. The CDR3 nucleotides are TGTGCCAGCAGTGAAGGACTAGCGGGGGAGTTCTTC.

This clonotype was found many times. This chain connects TRBV7-3 to TRBJ1-1, with 8 nucleotides matching TRBD1. This CDR3 is built from 17 residues. The J segment lost 5 bases and the V segment lost 1 base, leaving 12 bases of the junction unmatched. The V gene's germline CDR1 is SGHTA and CDR2 FQGTGA. CDR3 nucleotides: TGTGCCAGCAGCTTAAGTGGGTCAGGGGGCGTTGGTACTGAAGCTTTCTTT. Translation gives CASSLSGSGGVGTEAFF.

This clonotype has ten or more counts. This sequence joins TRBV5-1 and TRBJ2-7; 10 bases are shared with TRBD1. Germline V lookup: CDR1 SGHRS, CDR2 YFSETQ. CDR3 length: 18 residues. Trimming took 4 bases from V and 0 from J; bases not matched to a gene: 13. Here the CDR3 reads CASSTGGQGMGISYEQYF. CDR3 bases: TGCGCCAGCAGCACGGGGGGACAGGGGATGGGAATCTCCTACGAGCAGTACTTC.

This clonotype was found many times. V and J are TRBV2 and TRBJ1-1; the D is unclear. The length of the CDR3 is 15 residues. Germline V gives CDR1 SNHLY, CDR2 FYNNEI. The V end lost 5 bases, the J end lost 3 bases, and 16 bases lay between the germline ends. The CDR3 coding sequence is TGTGCCAGCAGTTGGGCGGTCGCTGGGGACACTGAAGCTTTCTTT. It encodes CASSWAVAGDTEAFF.

This clonotype came up many times. The chain employs TRBV10-3 and TRBJ2-1; D gene unclear. The length of the CDR3 is 14 residues. Trimming shortened V by 8 bases and J by 8 bases, and 19 bases separated the two germline ends. Per germline, CDR1 ENHRY and CDR2 SYGVKD. The CDR3 loop is CAIGKTESLDEQFF. The CDR3 DNA is TGTGCCATCGGAAAAACCGAATCGTTAGATGAGCAGTTCTTC.

In this sample, this clonotype turned up many times. The chain recombines TRBV5-5 with TRBJ1-5; D not certain. The ends were cut back, 4 bases at V and 0 bases at J, with 11 bases in the middle. This CDR3 has 15 amino acids. The germline V gene encodes CDR1 SGHKS and CDR2 YYEKEE (reference sequence). Written as DNA, the CDR3 is TGTGCCAGCAGCCTGACAACCAATAGCAATCAGCCCCAGCATTTT. Translation gives CASSLTTNSNQPQHF.

Many counts were recorded for this clonotype. The genes are TRBV7-6 and TRBJ2-5; 8 positions agree with TRBD1. The germline V gene encodes CDR1 SGHVS and CDR2 FNYEAQ. The ends lost 3 bases at V and 6 bases at J; junction bases unmatched: 6. This CDR3 comprises 14 residues. The CDR3, as DNA: TGTGCCAGCAGCTTTCGAACAGGGGGACAGACCCAGTACTTC. Translating gives CASSFRTGGQTQYF.

This clonotype was recorded at least ten times. The rearrangement links TRBV5-6 to TRBJ2-7; a weak D match, TRBD1 (6 bases). Trimming shortened V by 0 bases and J by 3 bases, and 10 bases separated the two germline ends. The germline gives CDR1 SGHDT, CDR2 YYEEEE. The CDR3 totals 14 residues. This CDR3 reads CASSLVGQNYEQYF. The CDR3, as DNA: TGTGCCAGCAGCTTGGTAGGACAGAACTACGAGCAGTACTTC.

This clonotype was recorded many times. V and J are TRBV6-1 and TRBJ1-5; 7 bases are a match to TRBD1. In germline, CDR1 is MNHNS, CDR2 SASEGT. This CDR3 spans 14 amino acids. V lost 6 bases and J lost 7; bases outside the gene matches: 9. CDR3 in amino acids: CASSELQGNQPQHF. The CDR3 coding sequence is TGTGCCAGCAGCGAGCTACAGGGGAACCAGCCCCAGCATTTT.

This clonotype was seen repeatedly, ten times or more. This rearrangement joins TRBV2 to TRBJ1-4; 9 bases align to TRBD1. Germline CDR1 reads SNHLY; CDR2 reads FYNNEI. The CDR3 length is 15 residues. Trimming took 4 bases from V and 4 from J; bases not matched to a gene: 4. DNA for the CDR3: TGTGCCAGCAGTGCCAGGACAGGGGATAATGAAAAACTGTTTTTT. The encoded protein is CASSARTGDNEKLFF.

To note about this clonotype: A much larger clone lies one base from this, so it may be a read error. The chain has TRBV7-2 and TRBJ2-2; D is perhaps TRBD2 (6 bases). The CDR3 is 15 residues long. CDR1 and CDR2 (germline): SGHTA, FQGNSA. As DNA, the CDR3 is TGTGCCATCAGCTTAGCTGGAGGGCGAACCGGGGAGCTGTTTTTT. Its protein product is CAISLAGGRTGELFF.

This clonotype was found many times. The J gene is TRBJ2-1, the V gene TRBV4-1; D might be TRBD1 or TRBD2, each matching 6 bases. The CDR3 is 15 residues long. Germline lookup yields CDR1 MGHRA and CDR2 YSYEKL. V was cut by 2 bases and J by 4 bases, with 12 bases left in between. The CDR3 DNA sequence: TGCGCCAGCAGCCAATCTCAAGGGGGGTACAATGAGCAGTTCTTC. Translated, it gives CASSQSQGGYNEQFF.

This clonotype appeared many times. The V gene is TRBV20-1, the J gene TRBJ1-6; 7 positions agree with TRBD1. There are 13 residues in the CDR3. Unmatched junction bases numbered 3, after V lost 1 base and J lost 9 bases. Germline CDR1 is DFQATT and CDR2 is SNEGSKA (reference sequence). Here the CDR3 DNA reads TGCAGTGCTAGAGGTCAGGGGGGTTCACCCCTCCACTTT. Translation gives CSARGQGGSPLHF.

This clonotype was picked up many times. The chain couples TRBV29-1 to TRBJ2-1; 8 nucleotides match TRBD1. The CDR3 spans 16 residues. J was trimmed by 7 bases and V by 7 bases; bases with no gene match: 18. Looked up from germline, CDR1 is SQVTM and CDR2 is ANQGSEA. As DNA, the CDR3 is TGCAGCGCAAAAGGAACCGTAACAGGGGGGCCAAATGAGCAGTTCTTC. Translated, it gives CSAKGTVTGGPNEQFF.

This clonotype was detected ten times or more. This chain joins TRBV5-1 and TRBJ1-1; TRBD1 aligns across 7 bases. The junction had 6 bases not matched to a gene; V was cut back by 4 bases and J by 12 bases. Per the germline V gene, CDR1 is SGHRS and CDR2 is YFSETQ. The CDR3 has 11 residues. The CDR3 here is CASSIQGFTFF. The CDR3 nucleotides read TGCGCCAGCAGCATACAGGGGTTTACTTTCTTT.

This clonotype was counted at least ten times. The chain has TRBV24-1 and TRBJ2-2, with TRBD1 as a possible D gene (5 bases). The CDR3 loop spans 14 amino acids. Germline V gene lookup returns CDR1 KGHDR and CDR2 SFDVKD. Trimming removed 9 bases at V and 7 bases at J, with 17 bases between. CDR3 bases: TGTGCCACCGGAGACAGTGGTCGGAGCGGGGAGCTGTTTTTT. It specifies CATGDSGRSGELFF.

The table lists this clonotype with many counts. The chain links TRBV12-3 or TRBV12-4 to TRBJ2-7, with TRBD1 matching 8 bases. Trimming took 5 bases from V and 4 from J; bases not matched to a gene: 13. This CDR3 comprises 16 residues. The CDR3 region has the DNA TGTGCCAGCAGTACACCACGGACAGGGAAGAATTACGAGCAGTACTTC. It encodes CASSTPRTGKNYEQYF.

This clonotype was counted at least ten times. The J gene is TRBJ2-3, the V gene TRBV29-1; the D is unclear. The CDR3 totals 14 residues. From germline, CDR1 is SQVTM and CDR2 ANQGSEA. V shed 2 bases and J shed 2 bases, with 11 bases lying between them. DNA of the CDR3: TGCAGCGTTGAAAAGGTGTCACCCACAGATACGCAGTATTTT. Its protein product is CSVEKVSPTDTQYF.

Many counts were recorded for this clonotype. J is TRBJ1-2 and V is TRBV10-3, with D perhaps matching TRBD1 (5 bases). V lost 4 bases to trimming and J lost 8 bases, with 11 bases between them. The CDR3 is made up of 12 amino acids. Germline loops: CDR1 ENHRY, CDR2 SYGVKD. CDR3 region: CAISAWGSGYTF. DNA for the CDR3: TGTGCCATCAGTGCGTGGGGGAGCGGCTACACCTTC.